This T cell receptor (beta chain) stems from a study of T cell responses to AZD1222 COVID-19 vaccine. Study-wide background: Pooling of second doses given at about 4 or about 12 weeks was done.

The V end was cut by 1 base, the J end by 5 bases, with 6 bases between. Germline loops: CDR1 MGHDK, CDR2 SYGVNS. CDR3 length equals 12 residues. Sequenced by immunoSEQ multiplex PCR; TCRdb stores in-frame clones only, minus some. Here the sample spans roughly 170,000 clones, roughly nine tenths being singletons. Study findings and constraints: Spike-specific TCR breadth and depth went up after people got two AZD1222 doses. Sampling captured repertoires only after the peak T cell response.

As to this clone: Its antigen remains unidentified.

The receptor's source is an adult in good health. This material consisted of peripheral blood, taken on day 0 of AZD1222 vaccination. The rearrangement uses TRBV25-1 and TRBJ2-7; the D is unclear. In DNA form, the CDR3 reads TGTGCCAGCAGTGAATTAGGCCACGAGCAGTACTTC. Its protein product is CASSELGHEQYF.